The TCR beta chain under discussion was sequenced for a study of blood T cell repertoires in COVID-19. Trimming shortened V by 5 bases and J by 2 bases, and 13 bases separated the two germline ends. The CDR3 length is 14 residues. CDR1 is SGHVS, CDR2 FNYEAQ, per germline. Assay: immunoSEQ multiplex PCR; the TCRdb copy retains only in-frame clones and omits some. This table holds some 80,000 clones, 75% to 90% found once. Sequencing was done on a sample of peripheral blood. This TCR was sampled from a human donor in a cohort sampled during active COVID-19. This chain connects TRBV7-6 to TRBJ2-7; D might be TRBD1 (5 bases). CDR3 in amino acids: CASSGDSTPYEQYF. CDR3 DNA sequence: TGTGCCAGCAGCGGAGACAGTACCCCCTACGAGCAGTACTTC.